These 15 T cell receptor beta chains share one sample of origin, sequenced in a study of cytomegalovirus exposure and HLA in healthy donors. Profiled with immunoSEQ multiplex PCR; TCRdb holds only in-frame clones, not every one. This sample has some 41,000 clones, with 93% found just once. The material sequenced was PBMCs. The receptors shown here come from a woman aged 18-35 years in good health and CMV-seronegative.

This rearrangement joins TRBV7-9 to TRBJ2-3; 9 nucleotides align to TRBD2. This CDR3 is 15 amino acids long. The junction had 2 bases not matched to a gene; V was cut back by 1 base and J by 3 bases. Germline V gives CDR1 SEHNR, CDR2 FQNEAQ (reference sequence). CDR3 residues: CASSLEAGGTDTQYF. Written as DNA, the CDR3 is TGTGCCAGCAGCTTAGAGGCGGGAGGGACAGATACGCAGTATTTT.

V and J are TRBV19 and TRBJ2-7, with 12 bases lining up with TRBD2. Germline loops: CDR1 LNHDA, CDR2 SQIVND (reference sequence). V dropped 8 bases and J dropped 3; count of bases not matched to a gene: 2. The CDR3 is 13 amino acids. CDR3 loop: CASSSGRDYEQYF. The CDR3, as DNA: TGTGCCAGTTCTAGCGGGAGGGACTACGAGCAGTACTTC. Combining the CDR3 with reference TRBV19 and TRBJ2-7 gives the whole variable domain DGGITQSPKYLFRKEGQNVTLSCEQNLNHDAMYWYRQDPGQGLRLIYYSQIVNDFQKGDIAEGYSVSREKKESFPLTVTSAQKNPTAFYLCASSSGRDYEQYFGPGTRLTVT.

The genes are TRBV4-1 and TRBJ1-5; D gene uncertain. The CDR3 runs to 17 residues. V was shortened by 0 bases and J by 2 bases, with 14 bases between the two germline ends. Germline assignment: CDR1 MGHRA and CDR2 YSYEKL. The CDR3 DNA reads TGCGCCAGCAGCCAAGACAGGCCCCCTTCTCGCAATCAGCCCCAGCATTTT. Translation gives CASSQDRPPSRNQPQHF.

The V gene is TRBV27, the J gene TRBJ1-1; D possibly corresponds to TRBD1 (5 bases). In germline, CDR1 is MNHEY, CDR2 SMNVEV (reference sequence). Trimming cost V 3 bases and J 1 base, with 9 bases left between them. This CDR3 region has 14 residues. The CDR3 sequence: CASSLLQENTEAFF. DNA of the CDR3: TGTGCCAGCAGTTTGCTACAGGAGAACACTGAAGCTTTCTTT.

This chain uses TRBV6-5 with TRBJ1-4, with TRBD1 matching 7 bases. Germline trimming cut 4 bases from V and 5 bases from J; bases unmatched to any gene: 4. Germline V gene sequence: CDR1 MNHEY, CDR2 SVGAGI. This CDR3 spans 14 amino acids. CDR3 residues: CASSSGQSNEKLFF. DNA for the CDR3: TGTGCCAGCAGTTCGGGACAGTCGAATGAAAAACTGTTTTTT.

The chain has TRBV6-6 and TRBJ1-1; D gene uncertain. Trimming pared 4 bases from V and 4 bases from J, leaving 10 bases between. CDR1 is MNHNY and CDR2 is SVGAGI in the germline V gene (reference sequence). The CDR3 totals 13 residues. The CDR3 DNA reads as TGTGCCAGCAGTTCGGGGTCTAGCACTGAAGCTTTCTTT. This encodes CASSSGSSTEAFF.

The gene calls are TRBV28 and TRBJ1-1, with 7 bases lining up with TRBD1. The CDR3 is 14 residues long. Germline loops: CDR1 MDHEN, CDR2 SYDVKM. The junction had 6 bases not matched to a gene; V was cut back by 4 bases and J by 4 bases. CDR3 sequence: CASSSTGRSTEAFF. CDR3 bases: TGTGCCAGCAGTTCGACAGGGAGGAGCACTGAAGCTTTCTTT.

This clone is categorized as medium-sized. CDR3 coding DNA: TGTGCCAGCAGCGGACTAGCGGGGGACACAGATACGCAGTATTTT. Translating it yields CASSGLAGDTDTQYF. The chain employs TRBV6-1 and TRBJ2-3; 13 nucleotides agree with TRBD2. Germline assignment: CDR1 MNHNS and CDR2 SASEGT. After removal of 6 bases from V and 2 bases from J, the junction contained 2 bases not matched to a gene. The CDR3 length is 15 residues.

The chain carries TRBV10-3 and TRBJ2-3; 7 positions match TRBD2. Unmatched junction bases numbered 4, after V lost 5 bases and J lost 5 bases. Germline V gene data show CDR1 as ENHRY and CDR2 as SYGVKD. This CDR3 contains 13 residues. The CDR3 protein is CAISRGEGDTQYF. Written as DNA, the CDR3 is TGTGCCATCAGTCGGGGGGAAGGAGATACGCAGTATTTT.

V gene TRBV7-8 combines with J gene TRBJ2-7; 7 nucleotides match TRBD1. The CDR3 spans 14 residues. The germline CDR1 and CDR2 sequences are SGHVS and FQNEAQ. J was trimmed by 3 bases and V by 5 bases; bases with no gene match: 7. The DNA of the CDR3 is TGTGCCAGCAGCCTAGGTCCAGGGGGCTACGAGCAGTACTTC. Translation: CASSLGPGGYEQYF.

V gene TRBV6-1 combines with J gene TRBJ2-1; D not resolved. The CDR3 consists of 11 residues. Trimming cost V 4 bases and J 8 bases, with 6 bases left between them. The germline V gene encodes CDR1 MNHNS and CDR2 SASEGT. CDR3 region: CASSVVYEQFF. CDR3 bases: TGTGCCAGCAGTGTAGTGTATGAGCAGTTCTTC.

The chain uses TRBV6-4 and TRBJ2-3, with a possible D match to TRBD2 (5 bases). The CDR3 runs to 14 residues. V shed 3 bases and J shed 2 bases, with 9 bases lying between them. CDR1 and CDR2 from the germline V gene are MRHNA and SNTAGT. Here the CDR3 reads CASSELADTDTQYF. CDR3 in DNA: TGTGCCAGCAGTGAGCTAGCTGACACAGATACGCAGTATTTT.

The V and J genes are TRBV6-6 and TRBJ2-5, with TRBD1 matching over 7 bases. CDR3 size: 15 residues. Germline assignment: CDR1 MNHNY and CDR2 SVGAGI (reference sequence). V was pared by 2 bases and J by 2 bases, with 5 bases of the junction left unmatched. This chain's CDR3 is CASSYLGQPQETQYF. DNA of the CDR3: TGTGCCAGCAGTTACCTGGGACAGCCTCAAGAGACCCAGTACTTC.

As DNA, the CDR3 is TGTGCCAGCAGTGAACAAGAGTCCTCTGGAAACACCATATATTTT. Translation gives CASSEQESSGNTIYF. The chain links TRBV2 to TRBJ1-3; no reliable D call. The length of the CDR3 is 15 residues. Trimming left V 2 bases short and J 0 bases short, with 8 bases between. Germline V gene data show CDR1 as SNHLY and CDR2 as FYNNEI. The full variable domain, in which reference TRBV2 and TRBJ1-3 provide the parts outside the CDR3, is EPEVTQTPSHQVTQMGQEVILRCVPISNHLYFYWYRQILGQKVEFLVSFYNNEISEKSEIFDDQFSVERPDGSNFTLKIRSTKLEDSAMYFCASSEQESSGNTIYFGEGSWLTVV.

This chain joins TRBV7-6 and TRBJ1-4, with D possibly being TRBD1 (5 bases). V was pared by 5 bases and J by 4 bases, with 14 bases between. Per the germline V gene, CDR1 is SGHVS and CDR2 is FNYEAQ. This CDR3 contains 15 residues. The CDR3 DNA sequence: TGTGCCAGCAGCAGATCAACAGGTGGTAATGAAAAACTGTTTTTT. It encodes CASSRSTGGNEKLFF. The full variable domain, completed using reference TRBV7-6 and TRBJ1-4, is GAGVSQSPRYKVTKRGQDVALRCDPISGHVSLYWYRQALGQGPEFLTYFNYEAQQDKSGLPNDRFSAERPEGSISTLTIQRTEQRDSAMYRCASSRSTGGNEKLFFGSGTQLSVL.